The next 6 T cell receptor beta chains were all read from a single sample in a study of CD8 T cells in Susac syndrome. The RNA input was about 0.45 to 1 ug, and it was reverse transcribed with random hexamers. MiXCR, applied by TCRdb to the immunoSEQ multiplex PCR reads, yields one record per CDR3 protein. This repertoire shows approximately 120,000 distinct CDR3 sequences, approximately 90% found once; its top ten account for under 0.25%. The specimen sequenced was CD8+ T cells from PBMCs. The origin of the receptors is a human donor with multiple sclerosis.

J is TRBJ2-3 and V is TRBV12-3 or TRBV12-4; 8 bases are a match to TRBD2. This CDR3 comprises 13 residues. Trimming removed 6 bases from V and 6 bases from J; junction bases left unmatched: 5. The CDR3 loop is CASSHRGGDTQYF. CDR3 bases: TGTGCCAGCAGCCACCGGGGGGGGGATACGCAGTATTTT.

The V gene is TRBV3-1, the J gene TRBJ1-2; possible D gene TRBD1, 5 bases. V was trimmed by 0 bases and J by 4 bases, leaving 15 bases between them. There are 16 residues in the CDR3. The germline V gene encodes CDR1 LGHDT and CDR2 YNNKEL (reference sequence). In DNA, the CDR3 is TGTGCCAGCAGCCAAGAAGGGGAAAAGTGGCTCTATGGCTACACCTTC. It encodes CASSQEGEKWLYGYTF.

V is TRBV4-3 and J is TRBJ2-3, with D possibly TRBD2 on 5 matching bases. This CDR3 has 15 amino acids. The germline V gene has CDR1 LGHNA and CDR2 YSLEER. V was trimmed by 1 base and J by 2 bases, leaving 10 bases between them. The CDR3 bases are TGCGCCAGCAGCCAAGGAGACGGACTCACAGATACGCAGTATTTT. It codes for CASSQGDGLTDTQYF.

The rearrangement links TRBV4-3 to TRBJ1-1; D is unresolved. Trimming shortened V by 4 bases and J by 5 bases, and 14 bases separated the two germline ends. CDR1 and CDR2 (germline): LGHNA, YSLEER. CDR3 size: 14 residues. The CDR3 here is CASSPVEGWTEAFF. The CDR3, as DNA: TGCGCCAGCAGCCCCGTCGAGGGTTGGACTGAAGCTTTCTTT.

This clonotype turned up a few times. The chain links TRBV6-5 to TRBJ1-1, with D possibly TRBD1 on 5 matching bases. The CDR3 covers 15 residues. V gave up 6 bases and J gave up 4 bases, with 18 bases separating them. CDR1 is MNHEY, CDR2 SVGAGI, per germline. CDR3 protein: CASSQGQGLVTEAFF. The DNA for the CDR3 is TGTGCCAGCAGCCAGGGTCAGGGCCTGGTCACTGAAGCTTTCTTT.

This sequence joins TRBV7-8 and TRBJ2-5; D unresolved. Trimming took 6 bases from V and 2 from J, leaving 10 bases between them. Germline CDR1 is SGHVS and CDR2 is FQNEAQ. The CDR3 loop spans 13 amino acids. The CDR3 nucleotides read TGTGCCAGCAGGCCAGAGTTACAAGAGACCCAGTACTTC. It encodes CASRPELQETQYF. Supplemented by reference TRBV7-8 and TRBJ2-5, the full variable domain reads GAGVSQSPRYKVAKRGQDVALRCDPISGHVSLFWYQQALGQGPEFLTYFQNEAQLDKSGLPSDRFFAERPEGSVSTLKIQRTQQEDSAVYLCASRPELQETQYFGPGTRLLVL.